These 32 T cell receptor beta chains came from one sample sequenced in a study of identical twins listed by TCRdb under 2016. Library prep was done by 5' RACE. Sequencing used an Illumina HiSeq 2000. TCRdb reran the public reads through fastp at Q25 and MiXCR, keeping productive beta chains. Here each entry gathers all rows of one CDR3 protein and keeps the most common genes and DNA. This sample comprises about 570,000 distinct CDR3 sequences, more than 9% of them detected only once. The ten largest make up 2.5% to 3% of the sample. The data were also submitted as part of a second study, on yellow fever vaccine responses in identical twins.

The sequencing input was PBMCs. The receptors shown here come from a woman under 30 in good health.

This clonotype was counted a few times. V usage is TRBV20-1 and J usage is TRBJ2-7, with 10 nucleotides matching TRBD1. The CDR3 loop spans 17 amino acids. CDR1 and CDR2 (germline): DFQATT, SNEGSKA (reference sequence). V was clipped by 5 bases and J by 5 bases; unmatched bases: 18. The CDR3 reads CSAGRQGARVRLDEQYF. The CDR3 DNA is TGCAGTGCTGGTAGACAGGGGGCGCGGGTTCGGTTGGACGAGCAGTACTTC.

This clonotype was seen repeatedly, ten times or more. CDR3 loop: CASSLGTGDNTGYTF. The CDR3 nucleotides read TGCGCCAGCAGCTTGGGTACTGGGGATAATACGGGCTACACCTTC. This chain joins TRBV5-1 and TRBJ1-2; D remains unclear. Germline CDR1 and CDR2: SGHRS and YFSETQ. V gave up 0 bases and J gave up 8 bases, with 17 bases separating them. This CDR3 contains 15 residues.

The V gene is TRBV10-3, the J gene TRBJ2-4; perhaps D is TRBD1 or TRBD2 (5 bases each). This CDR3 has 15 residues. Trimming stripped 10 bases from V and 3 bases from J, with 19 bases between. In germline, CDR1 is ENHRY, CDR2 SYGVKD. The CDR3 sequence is CATQQGSSDKNIQYF. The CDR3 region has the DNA TGTGCCACCCAGCAGGGAAGTAGCGACAAAAACATTCAGTACTTC.

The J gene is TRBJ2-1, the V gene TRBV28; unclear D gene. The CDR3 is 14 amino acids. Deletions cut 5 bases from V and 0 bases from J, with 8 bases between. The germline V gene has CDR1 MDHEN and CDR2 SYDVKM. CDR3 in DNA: TGTGCCAGCAGTGTACCAAACTCCTACAATGAGCAGTTCTTC. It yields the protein CASSVPNSYNEQFF.

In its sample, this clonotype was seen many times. DNA for the CDR3: TGCAGCGTAGGGGGGCTCAATCAGCCCCAGCATTTT. As protein: CSVGGLNQPQHF. The chain is built from TRBV29-1 and TRBJ1-5, with a possible D match to TRBD1 (6 bases). Germline loops: CDR1 SQVTM, CDR2 ANQGSEA. The CDR3 covers 12 residues. V was trimmed by 6 bases and J by 3 bases, leaving 9 bases between them.

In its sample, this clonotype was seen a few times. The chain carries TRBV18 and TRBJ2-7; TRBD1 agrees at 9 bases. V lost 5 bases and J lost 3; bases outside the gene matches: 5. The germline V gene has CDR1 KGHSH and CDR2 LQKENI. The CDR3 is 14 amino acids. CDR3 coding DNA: TGTGCCAGCTCAGAGGACAGGGGTAACTACGAGCAGTACTTC. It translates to CASSEDRGNYEQYF.

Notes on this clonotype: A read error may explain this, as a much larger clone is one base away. The CDR3 region is CASSLGPTTEFEQYF. The CDR3 DNA reads as TGCGCCAGCAGCTTGGGACCGACGACCGAGTTCGAGCAGTACTTC. The V and J genes are TRBV5-1 and TRBJ2-7; D is unclear. The ends were cut back, 0 bases at V and 6 bases at J, with 16 bases in the middle. Germline CDR1 SGHRS, CDR2 YFSETQ. The CDR3 contains 15 residues.

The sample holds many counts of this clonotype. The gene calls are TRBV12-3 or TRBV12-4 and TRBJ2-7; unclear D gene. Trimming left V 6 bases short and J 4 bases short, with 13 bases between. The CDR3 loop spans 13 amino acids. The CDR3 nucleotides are TGTGCCAGCAGCCAAAGCAAGGTGTACGAGCAGTACTTC. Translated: CASSQSKVYEQYF.

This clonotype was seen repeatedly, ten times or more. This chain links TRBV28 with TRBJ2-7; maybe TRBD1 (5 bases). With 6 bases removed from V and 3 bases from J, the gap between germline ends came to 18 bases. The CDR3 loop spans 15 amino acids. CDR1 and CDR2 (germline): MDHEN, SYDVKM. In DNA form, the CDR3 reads TGTGCCAGCAGCCACAGGATCCCCCTATTCTACGAGCAGTACTTC. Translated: CASSHRIPLFYEQYF.

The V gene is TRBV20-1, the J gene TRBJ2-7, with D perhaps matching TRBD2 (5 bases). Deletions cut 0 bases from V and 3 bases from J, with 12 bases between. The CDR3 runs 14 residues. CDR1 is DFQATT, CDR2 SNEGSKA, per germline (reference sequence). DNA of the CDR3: TGCAGTGCTAGAGAGGCGAGACTAAACTACGAGCAGTACTTC. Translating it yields CSAREARLNYEQYF.

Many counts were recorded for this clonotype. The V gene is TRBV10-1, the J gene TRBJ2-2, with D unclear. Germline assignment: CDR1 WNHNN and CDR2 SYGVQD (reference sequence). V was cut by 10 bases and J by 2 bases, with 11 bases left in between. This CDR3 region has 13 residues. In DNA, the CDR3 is TGCGCCACTATAGACCTTAACACCGGGGAGCTGTTTTTT. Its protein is CATIDLNTGELFF.

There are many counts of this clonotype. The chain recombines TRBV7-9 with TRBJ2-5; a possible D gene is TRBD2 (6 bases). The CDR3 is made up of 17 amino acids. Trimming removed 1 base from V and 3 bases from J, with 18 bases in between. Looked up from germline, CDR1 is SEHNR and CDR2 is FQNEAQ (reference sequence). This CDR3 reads CASSLGVPTSPKETQYF. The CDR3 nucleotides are TGTGCCAGCAGCTTAGGGGTACCGACTAGTCCGAAAGAGACCCAGTACTTC.

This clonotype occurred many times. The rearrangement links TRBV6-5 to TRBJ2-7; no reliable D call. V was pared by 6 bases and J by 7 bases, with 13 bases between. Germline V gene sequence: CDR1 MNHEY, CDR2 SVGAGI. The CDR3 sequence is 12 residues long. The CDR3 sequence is CASSLHGREQYF. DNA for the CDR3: TGTGCCAGCAGCCTACACGGTAGGGAGCAGTACTTC.

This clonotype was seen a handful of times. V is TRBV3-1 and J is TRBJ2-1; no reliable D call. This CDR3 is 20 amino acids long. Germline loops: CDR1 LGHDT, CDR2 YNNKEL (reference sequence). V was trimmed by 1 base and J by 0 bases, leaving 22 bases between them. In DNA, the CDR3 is TGTGCCAGCAGCCAAGCCCCATGTTGTGGACCCCCGAGCTCCTACAATGAGCAGTTCTTC. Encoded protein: CASSQAPCCGPPSSYNEQFF.

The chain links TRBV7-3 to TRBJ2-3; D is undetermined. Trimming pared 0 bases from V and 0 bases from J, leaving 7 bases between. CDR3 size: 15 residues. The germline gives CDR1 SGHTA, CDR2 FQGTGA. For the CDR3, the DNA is TGTGCCAGCAGCTTAACACTAAAAAGCACAGATACGCAGTATTTT. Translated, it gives CASSLTLKSTDTQYF.

Here the CDR3 DNA reads TGCAGTGCTGAGACAGGGGGAAGGTACAATGAGCAGTTCTTC. It codes for CSAETGGRYNEQFF. The rearrangement links TRBV20-1 to TRBJ2-1; the match to TRBD1 covers 9 bases. The CDR3 has 14 amino acids. Losses at the gene ends were 5 bases for V and 4 bases for J; bases not matched to a gene: 6. In germline, CDR1 is DFQATT, CDR2 SNEGSKA (reference sequence).

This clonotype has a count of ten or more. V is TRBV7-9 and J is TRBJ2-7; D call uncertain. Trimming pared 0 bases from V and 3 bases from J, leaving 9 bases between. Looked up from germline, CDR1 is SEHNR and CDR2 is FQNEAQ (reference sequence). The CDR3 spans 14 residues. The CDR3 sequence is CASSLAAANYEQYF. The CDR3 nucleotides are TGTGCCAGCAGCTTAGCTGCAGCTAACTACGAGCAGTACTTC. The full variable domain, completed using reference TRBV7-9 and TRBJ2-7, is DTGVSQNPRHKITKRGQNVTFRCDPISEHNRLYWYRQTLGQGPEFLTYFQNEAQLEKSRLLSDRFSAERPKGSFSTLEIQRTEQGDSAMYLCASSLAAANYEQYFGPGTRLTVT.

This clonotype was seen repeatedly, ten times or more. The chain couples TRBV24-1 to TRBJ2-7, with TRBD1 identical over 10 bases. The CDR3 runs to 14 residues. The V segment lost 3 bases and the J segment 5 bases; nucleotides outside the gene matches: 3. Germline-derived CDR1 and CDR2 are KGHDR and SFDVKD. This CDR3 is CATSDRGQGNEQYF. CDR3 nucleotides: TGTGCCACCAGTGATCGGGGACAGGGGAACGAGCAGTACTTC.

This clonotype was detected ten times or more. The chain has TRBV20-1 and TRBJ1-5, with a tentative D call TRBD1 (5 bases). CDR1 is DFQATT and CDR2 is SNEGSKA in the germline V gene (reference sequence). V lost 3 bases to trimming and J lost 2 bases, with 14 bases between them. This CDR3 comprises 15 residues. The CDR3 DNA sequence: TGCAGTGCTAGTTACAGGCCCCCGGGCAATCAGCCCCAGCATTTT. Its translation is CSASYRPPGNQPQHF.

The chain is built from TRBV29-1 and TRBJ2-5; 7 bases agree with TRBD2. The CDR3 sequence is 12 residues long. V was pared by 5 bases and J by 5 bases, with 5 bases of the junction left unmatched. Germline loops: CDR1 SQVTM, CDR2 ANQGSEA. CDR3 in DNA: TGCAGCGTTCGGGGGGAGCGTGAGACCCAGTACTTC. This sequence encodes CSVRGERETQYF.

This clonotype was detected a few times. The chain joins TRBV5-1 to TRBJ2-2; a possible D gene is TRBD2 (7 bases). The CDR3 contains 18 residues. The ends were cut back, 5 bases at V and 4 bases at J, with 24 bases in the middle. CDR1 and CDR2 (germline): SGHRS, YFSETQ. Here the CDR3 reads CASRVGGGGERGTGELFF. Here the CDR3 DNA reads TGCGCCAGCAGAGTCGGCGGCGGGGGCGAGCGGGGCACCGGGGAGCTGTTTTTT.

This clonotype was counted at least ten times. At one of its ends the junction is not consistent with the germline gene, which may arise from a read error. The CDR3 protein is CATGDFETQYF. The DNA for the CDR3 is TGTGCCACCGGTGATTTTGAGACCCAGTACTTC. The gene calls are TRBV24-1 and TRBJ2-5; D is unresolved. The CDR3 covers 11 residues. Germline CDR1 reads KGHDR; CDR2 reads SFDVKD.

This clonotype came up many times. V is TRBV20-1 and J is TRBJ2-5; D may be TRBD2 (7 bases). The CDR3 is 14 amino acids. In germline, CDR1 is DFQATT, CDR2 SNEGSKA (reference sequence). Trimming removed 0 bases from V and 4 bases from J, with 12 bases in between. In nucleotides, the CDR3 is TGCAGTGCTAGAGATCGGAGGGGGGGAGAGACCCAGTACTTC. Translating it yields CSARDRRGGETQYF.

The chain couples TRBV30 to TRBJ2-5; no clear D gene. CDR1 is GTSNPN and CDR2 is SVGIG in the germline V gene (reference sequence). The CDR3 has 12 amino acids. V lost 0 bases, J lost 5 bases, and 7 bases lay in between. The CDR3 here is CAWSVLSETQYF. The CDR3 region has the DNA TGTGCCTGGAGTGTACTGAGTGAGACCCAGTACTTC.

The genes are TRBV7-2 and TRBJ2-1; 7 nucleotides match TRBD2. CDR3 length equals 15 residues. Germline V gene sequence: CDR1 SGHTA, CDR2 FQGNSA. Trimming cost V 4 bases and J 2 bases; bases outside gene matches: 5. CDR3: CASSWSGDPYNEQFF. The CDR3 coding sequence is TGTGCCAGCAGCTGGAGCGGGGACCCCTACAATGAGCAGTTCTTC.

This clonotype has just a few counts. CDR3 loop: CASSLGRGQGEETQYF. As DNA, the CDR3 is TGTGCCAGCAGCTTAGGGCGGGGACAGGGGGAAGAGACCCAGTACTTC. The J gene is TRBJ2-5, the V gene TRBV7-9; 11 nucleotides line up with TRBD1. The J segment lost 3 bases and the V segment lost 1 base, leaving 4 bases of the junction unmatched. The CDR3 is 16 amino acids. Germline V gene data show CDR1 as SEHNR and CDR2 as FQNEAQ (reference sequence).

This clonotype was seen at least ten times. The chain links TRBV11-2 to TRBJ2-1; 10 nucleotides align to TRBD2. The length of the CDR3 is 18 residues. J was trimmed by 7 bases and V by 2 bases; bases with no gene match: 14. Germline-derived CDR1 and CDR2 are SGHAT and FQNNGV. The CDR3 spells CASSLLSPAGGAGNEQFF. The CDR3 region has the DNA TGTGCCAGCAGCTTACTTTCCCCAGCGGGGGGGGCGGGGAATGAGCAGTTCTTC.

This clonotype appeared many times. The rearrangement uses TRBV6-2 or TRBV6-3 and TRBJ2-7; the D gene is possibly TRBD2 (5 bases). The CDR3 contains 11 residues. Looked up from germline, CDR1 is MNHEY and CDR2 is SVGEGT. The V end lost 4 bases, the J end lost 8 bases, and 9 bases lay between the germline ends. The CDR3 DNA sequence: TGTGCCAGCAGTTCCCCGGGGAAGCAGTACTTC. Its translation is CASSSPGKQYF.

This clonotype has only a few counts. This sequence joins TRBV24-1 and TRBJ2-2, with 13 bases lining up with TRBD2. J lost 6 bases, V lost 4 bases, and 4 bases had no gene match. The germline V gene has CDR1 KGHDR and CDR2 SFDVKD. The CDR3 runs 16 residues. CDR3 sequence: CATSDPGLAGPGELFF. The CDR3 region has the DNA TGTGCCACCAGTGACCCGGGACTAGCGGGACCCGGGGAGCTGTTTTTT.

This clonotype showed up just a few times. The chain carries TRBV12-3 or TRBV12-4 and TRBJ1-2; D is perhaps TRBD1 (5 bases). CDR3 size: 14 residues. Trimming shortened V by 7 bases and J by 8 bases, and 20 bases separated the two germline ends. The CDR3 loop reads CASTYAGGKGGYTF. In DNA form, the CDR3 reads TGTGCCAGCACCTATGCCGGGGGGAAGGGGGGCTACACCTTC.

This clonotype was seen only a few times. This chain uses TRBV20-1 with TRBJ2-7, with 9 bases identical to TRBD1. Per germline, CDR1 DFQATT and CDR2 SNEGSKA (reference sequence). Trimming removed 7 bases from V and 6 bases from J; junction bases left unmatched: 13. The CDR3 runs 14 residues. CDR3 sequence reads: CSVPVGTGSAEQYF. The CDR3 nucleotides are TGCAGTGTCCCCGTGGGGACAGGGAGTGCCGAGCAGTACTTC.

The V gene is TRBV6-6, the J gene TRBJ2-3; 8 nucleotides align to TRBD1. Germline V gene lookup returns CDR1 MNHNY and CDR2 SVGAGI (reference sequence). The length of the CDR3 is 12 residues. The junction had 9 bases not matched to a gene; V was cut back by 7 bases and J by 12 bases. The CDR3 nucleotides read TGTGCCAGCAACCAGGGGGCAGATCGCCAGTATTTT. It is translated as CASNQGADRQYF.